This section outlines one T cell receptor (beta chain) sequence together with its context. This may stem from a read error, because a much larger clone lies one nucleotide away. The sample is drawn from a study of molecular identifiers for immune sequencing clone quantification. TCRdb analysed the PCR reads with MiXCR anew, one entry per CDR3 protein. The sample yields about half a million distinct CDR3 sequences, over 20% seen once. For naive CD8 T cells, sorting used the CD8+CD4-CCR7+CD45RA+ phenotype. The CDR3 contains 14 residues. Germline V gene data show CDR1 as SGHNT and CDR2 as YENEEA. The origin of this receptor is a human donor in good health. Some libraries in this study had Jurkat cell RNA spiked in. The chain links TRBV11-3 to TRBJ2-1; 7 nucleotides agree with TRBD1. Material: naive CD8+ T cells from blood, with Jurkat cell RNA spiked in. The subset here: FACS-sorted CD8+CD4-CCR7+CD45RA+ naive T cells. The CDR3 sequence: CASSFTGAYNVQFF. The CDR3 DNA reads as TGTGCCAGCAGCTTTACAGGGGCGTACAATGTGCAGTTCTTC.